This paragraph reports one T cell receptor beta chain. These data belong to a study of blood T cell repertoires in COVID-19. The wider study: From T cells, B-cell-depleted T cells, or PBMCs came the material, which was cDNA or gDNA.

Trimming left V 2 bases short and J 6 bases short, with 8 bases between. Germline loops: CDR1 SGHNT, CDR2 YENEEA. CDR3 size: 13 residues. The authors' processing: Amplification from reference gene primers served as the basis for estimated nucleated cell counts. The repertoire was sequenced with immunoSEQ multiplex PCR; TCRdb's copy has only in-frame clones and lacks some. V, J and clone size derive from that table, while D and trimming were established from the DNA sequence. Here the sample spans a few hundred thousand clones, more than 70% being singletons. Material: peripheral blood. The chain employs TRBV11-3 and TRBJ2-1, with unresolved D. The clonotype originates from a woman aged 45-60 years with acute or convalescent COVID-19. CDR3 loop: CASSLSGINEQFF. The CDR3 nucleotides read TGTGCCAGCAGCTTATCAGGTATCAATGAGCAGTTCTTC.